This T cell receptor beta chain was recovered during a study of CD8 T cells in Susac syndrome. V lost 0 bases to trimming and J lost 4 bases, with 13 bases between them. The length of the CDR3 is 16 residues. The germline V gene has CDR1 LGHDT and CDR2 YNNKEL (reference sequence). When the RNA was reverse transcribed, random hexamers were used with an input of about 0.5 to 1 ug. TCRdb called the immunoSEQ multiplex PCR reads again in MiXCR, with one record for every CDR3 protein. The table records more than 200,000 distinct CDR3 sequences, approximately 90% of them present only once. The rearrangement joins TRBV3-1 to TRBJ2-4, with a weak D call TRBD1 (5 bases). Sequences were obtained from CD8+ T cells from PBMCs. The receptor was isolated from a human donor with multiple sclerosis. The DNA of the CDR3 is TGTGCCAGCAGCCAAGATAATAGGAGACAGAAAAACATTCAGTACTTC. This encodes CASSQDNRRQKNIQYF.